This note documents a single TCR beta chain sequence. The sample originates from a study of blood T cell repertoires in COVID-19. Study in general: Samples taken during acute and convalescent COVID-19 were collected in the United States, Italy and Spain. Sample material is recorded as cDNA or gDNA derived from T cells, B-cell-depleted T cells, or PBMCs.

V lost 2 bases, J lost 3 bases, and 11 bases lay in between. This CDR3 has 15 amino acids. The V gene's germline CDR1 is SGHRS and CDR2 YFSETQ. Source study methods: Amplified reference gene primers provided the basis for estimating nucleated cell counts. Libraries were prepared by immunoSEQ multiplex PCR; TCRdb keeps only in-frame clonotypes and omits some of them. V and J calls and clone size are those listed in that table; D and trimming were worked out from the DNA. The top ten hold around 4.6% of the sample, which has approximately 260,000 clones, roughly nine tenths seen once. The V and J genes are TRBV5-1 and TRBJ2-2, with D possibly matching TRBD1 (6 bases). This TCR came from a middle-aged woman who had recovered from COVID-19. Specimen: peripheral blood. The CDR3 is CASSLAGADTGELFF. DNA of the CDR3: TGCGCCAGCAGCTTAGCAGGGGCGGACACCGGGGAGCTGTTTTTT.